Following are 30 T cell receptor beta chains from one sample sequenced in a study of control samples from healthy donors and cancer patients. The table came from immunoSEQ multiplex PCR; TCRdb's copy has only in-frame clones and leaves some out. In total, the table holds 150,000 to 200,000 clones. The sample was blood. These receptor sequences come from a woman in her twenties or thirties in good health.

This chain links TRBV4-2 with TRBJ1-1, with a tentative D call TRBD1 (6 bases). From germline, CDR1 is LGHNA and CDR2 YNFKEQ. V lost 0 bases to trimming and J lost 4 bases, with 12 bases between them. This CDR3 comprises 15 residues. CDR3 sequence: CASSQDGGGGTEAFF. For the CDR3, the DNA is TGTGCCAGCAGCCAAGACGGAGGGGGAGGCACTGAAGCTTTCTTT.

The chain couples TRBV7-2 to TRBJ2-5, with D possibly being TRBD2 (5 bases). With 8 bases removed from V and 9 bases from J, the gap between germline ends came to 16 bases. Germline CDR1 is SGHTA and CDR2 is FQGNSA. The CDR3 extends over 12 amino acids. CDR3 sequence (DNA): TGTGCCAGCGGACCTAGCAAAGGGCCCCAGTACTTC. Its translation is CASGPSKGPQYF.

V gene TRBV27 combines with J gene TRBJ1-5; D might be TRBD1 (6 bases). With 0 bases removed from V and 6 bases from J, the gap between germline ends came to 15 bases. The CDR3 spans 16 residues. Germline V gives CDR1 MNHEY, CDR2 SMNVEV (reference sequence). This CDR3 is CASSLSPRGGGQPQHF. The CDR3 bases are TGTGCCAGCAGTTTATCTCCCAGGGGAGGGGGTCAGCCCCAGCATTTT.

This chain uses TRBV2 with TRBJ2-7; either TRBD1 or TRBD2 may fit D (6 bases each). V was pared by 8 bases and J by 5 bases, with 16 bases between. The germline CDR1 and CDR2 sequences are SNHLY and FYNNEI. The CDR3 covers 13 residues. The CDR3 coding sequence is TGTGCCAGCGGGGGGCTTGGGCAGGACGAGCAGTACTTC. It codes for CASGGLGQDEQYF.

CDR3 sequence: CASSSLAGRPDTQYF. The CDR3 nucleotides are TGTGCCAGCAGCTCCTTAGCGGGGCGCCCAGATACGCAGTATTTT. The chain couples TRBV7-3 to TRBJ2-3; 8 nucleotides match TRBD2. The CDR3 consists of 15 residues. V was pared by 4 bases and J by 4 bases, with 7 bases of the junction left unmatched. Per the germline V gene, CDR1 is SGHTA and CDR2 is FQGTGA.

The chain uses TRBV11-3 and TRBJ1-1, with a tentative D call TRBD1 (6 bases). Germline V gene lookup returns CDR1 SGHNT and CDR2 YENEEA. The V and J ends lost 5 bases and 5 bases respectively, with 18 bases between them. The length of the CDR3 is 15 residues. CDR3 nucleotides: TGTGCCAGCAGCCCAGATCGTCAGGGGCGGACTGAAGCTTTCTTT. The encoded protein is CASSPDRQGRTEAFF.

For the CDR3, the DNA is TGTGCCAGCAGCGTAGGGACAGGGTCTCGACGGGGCGGGGAGCTGTTTTTT. Translating gives CASSVGTGSRRGGELFF. The rearrangement links TRBV9 to TRBJ2-2; 8 positions agree with TRBD1. Germline V gene sequence: CDR1 SGDLS, CDR2 YYNGEE. CDR3 length: 17 amino acids. The V segment lost 0 bases and the J segment 7 bases; nucleotides outside the gene matches: 11.

The chain combines TRBV4-1 with TRBJ1-5; 9 bases fit TRBD1. With 4 bases clipped from V and 7 bases from J, the junction kept 8 bases outside the gene matches. This CDR3 has 15 residues. The germline V gene encodes CDR1 MGHRA and CDR2 YSYEKL. The CDR3 loop reads CASSPRQGGGQPQHF. The DNA of the CDR3 is TGCGCCAGCAGCCCTAGACAGGGGGGGGGACAGCCCCAGCATTTT.

The chain recombines TRBV7-8 with TRBJ2-3; 13 bases agree with TRBD2. V gave up 6 bases and J gave up 2 bases; unmatched junction bases: 11. Germline CDR1 is SGHVS and CDR2 is FQNEAQ. The CDR3 covers 18 residues. DNA for the CDR3: TGTGCCAGCAGTTACCACCCCGGACTAGCGGGGGCCACAGATACGCAGTATTTT. Its translation is CASSYHPGLAGATDTQYF. Full variable domain (missing parts from reference TRBV7-8 and TRBJ2-3): GAGVSQSPRYKVAKRGQDVALRCDPISGHVSLFWYQQALGQGPEFLTYFQNEAQLDKSGLPSDRFFAERPEGSVSTLKIQRTQQEDSAVYLCASSYHPGLAGATDTQYFGPGTRLTVL.

This chain uses TRBV6-5 with TRBJ1-2, with TRBD1 as a possible D gene (6 bases). CDR1 and CDR2 (germline): MNHEY, SVGAGI. This CDR3 has 14 amino acids. Trimming left V 4 bases short and J 4 bases short, with 13 bases between. The CDR3 DNA sequence: TGTGCCAGCAGTTTTCTTGACAGGAGCTATGGCTACACCTTC. Its translation: CASSFLDRSYGYTF.

The chain carries TRBV4-1 and TRBJ2-7, with D tentatively TRBD1 (6 bases). Between the trimmed V and J ends, which lost 1 base and 5 bases, there was a span of 9 bases. The CDR3 contains 13 residues. In germline, CDR1 is MGHRA, CDR2 YSYEKL. The CDR3 DNA sequence: TGCGCCAGCAGCCAAGTATCAGGGGACGAGCAGTACTTC. Its protein product is CASSQVSGDEQYF.

The V gene is TRBV6-5, the J gene TRBJ1-4; no firm D call. The CDR3 sequence is 11 residues long. Germline V CDR1 and CDR2: MNHEY, SVGAGI. Trimming removed 8 bases from V and 9 bases from J, with 10 bases in between. CDR3 loop: CASRWNQKLFF. DNA for the CDR3: TGTGCCAGCCGGTGGAATCAAAAACTGTTTTTT.

The chain recombines TRBV18 with TRBJ2-7; 9 nucleotides align to TRBD1. Germline assignment: CDR1 KGHSH and CDR2 LQKENI. The trim removed 2 bases at V and 2 bases at J, leaving 4 bases unmatched. The CDR3 loop spans 15 amino acids. The CDR3 is CASSPGTGPAYEQYF. The CDR3 DNA follows: TGTGCCAGCTCACCAGGGACAGGGCCCGCCTACGAGCAGTACTTC.

The chain recombines TRBV2 with TRBJ1-2; D is perhaps TRBD1 (5 bases). Germline CDR1 is SNHLY and CDR2 is FYNNEI. V gave up 7 bases and J gave up 2 bases, with 14 bases separating them. The CDR3 has 14 amino acids. CDR3 residues: CASTDHRPNYGYTF. The DNA of the CDR3 is TGTGCCAGCACCGATCACAGGCCCAACTATGGCTACACCTTC. The whole variable domain, filled in from reference TRBV2 and TRBJ1-2, reads EPEVTQTPSHQVTQMGQEVILRCVPISNHLYFYWYRQILGQKVEFLVSFYNNEISEKSEIFDDQFSVERPDGSNFTLKIRSTKLEDSAMYFCASTDHRPNYGYTFGSGTRLTVV.

The chain recombines TRBV5-1 with TRBJ1-4; D perhaps matches TRBD1 (6 bases). CDR3 length: 19 amino acids. Trimming pared 0 bases from V and 0 bases from J, leaving 18 bases between. Germline CDR1 and CDR2: SGHRS and YFSETQ. CDR3: CASSLVIFRGVATNEKLFF. In nucleotides, the CDR3 is TGCGCCAGCAGCTTGGTAATTTTCAGGGGCGTAGCAACTAATGAAAAACTGTTTTTT.

CDR3 residues: CASSRSDPGKGQPQHF. DNA of the CDR3: TGTGCCAGCAGTCGATCGGACCCGGGAAAAGGTCAGCCCCAGCATTTT. The chain couples TRBV4-2 to TRBJ1-5; D ambiguous. This CDR3 has 16 amino acids. The germline V and J ends were trimmed by 6 bases and 6 bases, with 21 bases remaining between them. Germline V CDR1 and CDR2: LGHNA, YNFKEQ.

The rearrangement uses TRBV7-2 and TRBJ1-2, with a weak D call TRBD1 (5 bases). Germline V lookup: CDR1 SGHTA, CDR2 FQGNSA. CDR3 length: 14 amino acids. V lost 4 bases, J lost 7 bases, and 16 bases lay in between. CDR3 protein: CASSSPGTGRGYTF. The CDR3 nucleotides read TGTGCCAGCAGCTCCCCCGGGACGGGACGTGGCTACACCTTC.

J is TRBJ2-7 and V is TRBV27; TRBD2 matches at 10 bases. V gave up 6 bases and J gave up 4 bases; unmatched junction bases: 6. The CDR3 has 14 residues. Per germline, CDR1 MNHEY and CDR2 SMNVEV (reference sequence). CDR3 residues: CASSRSGGIYEQYF. The CDR3 bases are TGTGCCAGCAGCCGTAGCGGGGGGATTTACGAGCAGTACTTC.

This chain links TRBV15 with TRBJ2-7; tentative D call: TRBD2 (6 bases). V gave up 3 bases and J gave up 3 bases, with 12 bases separating them. CDR1 LNHNV and CDR2 YYDKDF come from the germline V gene (reference sequence). The CDR3 contains 14 residues. The CDR3 DNA reads TGTGCCACCAGCAGGGAGGGCCGGGGCTACGAGCAGTACTTC. This translates into CATSREGRGYEQYF.

The chain couples TRBV3-1 (or the pseudogene TRBV3-2) to TRBJ2-3, with D unresolved. CDR3 length equals 12 residues. Germline V gene sequence: CDR1 LGHDT, CDR2 YNNKEL (reference sequence). Trimming left V 0 bases short and J 8 bases short, with 6 bases between. In DNA, the CDR3 is TGTGCCAGCAGCCAAGAAGTGGCTACGCAGTATTTT. Its translation is CASSQEVATQYF.

This chain connects TRBV19 to TRBJ2-7; 11 nucleotides line up with TRBD1. CDR3 length: 14 residues. Germline CDR1 LNHDA, CDR2 SQIVND (reference sequence). V dropped 5 bases and J dropped 3; count of bases not matched to a gene: 3. The CDR3 DNA sequence: TGTGCCAGTAGTTTCGGGACAGGGGGCTACGAGCAGTACTTC. It specifies CASSFGTGGYEQYF.

CDR3 in amino acids: CASSPTGNNEQFF. In DNA, the CDR3 is TGTGCCAGCAGCCCCACAGGGAACAATGAGCAGTTCTTC. The chain has TRBV6-4 and TRBJ2-1; D may be TRBD1 (6 bases). The ends were cut back, 6 bases at V and 5 bases at J, with 11 bases in the middle. This CDR3 is 13 amino acids long. Per the germline V gene, CDR1 is MRHNA and CDR2 is SNTAGT.

This chain joins TRBV1 and TRBJ2-7; no check of the table's D call, TRBD1, against the DNA was made. TRBV1 is a pseudogene locus. The CDR3 runs 13 residues. CDR3 DNA sequence: TGCACCCGGGGACAGGGGTCATCCTACGAGCAGTACTTC. It specifies CTRGQGSSYEQYF.

CDR3 amino acids: CASSQAEGTDYGYTF. The CDR3 DNA reads TGTGCCAGCAGCCAAGCGGAAGGGACGGACTATGGCTACACCTTC. This sequence joins TRBV4-2 and TRBJ1-2, with D possibly TRBD1 on 5 matching bases. Deletions cut 1 base from V and 3 bases from J, with 12 bases between. CDR1 and CDR2 (germline): LGHNA, YNFKEQ. The CDR3 runs to 15 residues.

The chain joins TRBV27 to TRBJ2-7, with D unclear. From germline, CDR1 is MNHEY and CDR2 SMNVEV (reference sequence). This CDR3 has 13 amino acids. V dropped 2 bases and J dropped 6 bases, with 11 bases sitting between them. CDR3 protein: CASSLVRLTEQYF. CDR3 DNA: TGTGCCAGCAGTTTAGTTCGTCTAACCGAGCAGTACTTC.

The J gene is TRBJ2-7, the V gene TRBV5-6; 9 bases map to TRBD2. The CDR3 contains 15 residues. Germline V gene data show CDR1 as SGHDT and CDR2 as YYEEEE. The ends lost 6 bases at V and 0 bases at J; junction bases unmatched: 7. In nucleotides, the CDR3 is TGTGCCAGCACCTCCAGCGGGAGGAGCTCCTACGAGCAGTACTTC. This codes for CASTSSGRSSYEQYF. The entire variable domain, with the rest obtained from reference TRBV5-6 and TRBJ2-7, is as follows: DAGVTQSPTHLIKTRGQQVTLRCSPKSGHDTVSWYQQALGQGPQFIFQYYEEEERQRGNFPDRFSGHQFPNYSSELNVNALLLGDSALYLCASTSSGRSSYEQYFGPGTRLTVT.

The chain employs TRBV28 and TRBJ1-1; 7 nucleotides agree with TRBD1. Germline V gene sequence: CDR1 MDHEN, CDR2 SYDVKM. The CDR3 runs to 14 residues. With V trimmed by 8 bases and J by 5 bases, 11 bases remained unmatched. The CDR3 DNA is TGTGCCAGCCGGAGAGACAGGGTCGGAACTGAAGCTTTCTTT. It yields the protein CASRRDRVGTEAFF.

The rearrangement joins TRBV7-3 to TRBJ2-1; the match to TRBD1 covers 10 bases. Trimming removed 5 bases from V and 9 bases from J; junction bases left unmatched: 7. Germline V lookup: CDR1 SGHTA, CDR2 FQGTGA. The CDR3 loop spans 14 amino acids. The CDR3 is CASSTGQGSSEQFF. In DNA form, the CDR3 reads TGTGCCAGCAGCACGGGACAGGGGAGCTCTGAGCAGTTCTTC.

The V gene is TRBV7-9, the J gene TRBJ2-3; 7 positions match TRBD1. The V segment lost 4 bases and the J segment 6 bases; nucleotides outside the gene matches: 7. Germline lookup yields CDR1 SEHNR and CDR2 FQNEAQ (reference sequence). The CDR3 length is 14 residues. The CDR3 here is CASSSRTGMDTQYF. The CDR3 DNA reads TGTGCCAGCAGCTCTCGGACAGGAATGGATACGCAGTATTTT.

The gene calls are TRBV27 and TRBJ2-1, with D unclear. Germline V gene sequence: CDR1 MNHEY, CDR2 SMNVEV (reference sequence). Trimming pared 0 bases from V and 3 bases from J, leaving 12 bases between. This CDR3 is 16 amino acids long. CDR3 DNA: TGTGCCAGCAGTTTATCGATCACGGAGAACTACAATGAGCAGTTCTTC. Translating gives CASSLSITENYNEQFF.